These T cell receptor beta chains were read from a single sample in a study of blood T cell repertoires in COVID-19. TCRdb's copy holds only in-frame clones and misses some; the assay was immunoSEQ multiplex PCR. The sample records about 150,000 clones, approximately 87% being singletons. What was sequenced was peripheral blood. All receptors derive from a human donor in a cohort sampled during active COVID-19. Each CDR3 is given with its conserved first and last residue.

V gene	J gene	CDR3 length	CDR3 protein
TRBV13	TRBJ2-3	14	CASSWGQEYDTQYF
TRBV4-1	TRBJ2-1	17	CASSQVGHGLSYNEQFF
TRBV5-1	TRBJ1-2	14	CASSLDAGNYGYTF
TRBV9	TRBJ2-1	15	CASSVEGRGNNEQFF
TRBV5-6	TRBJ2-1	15	CASSSTSRRYNEQFF
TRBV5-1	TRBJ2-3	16	CASSLAGGSPSDTQYF
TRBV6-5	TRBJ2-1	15	CASRGTSGVRNEQFF
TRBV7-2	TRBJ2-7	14	CASSLLADPYEQYF
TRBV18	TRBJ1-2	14	CASSRTGTNYGYTF
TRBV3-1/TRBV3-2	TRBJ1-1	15	CASSQDHRRNTEAFF
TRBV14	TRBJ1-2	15	CASSQEGTENYGYTF
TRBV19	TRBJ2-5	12	CASSGPGGTQYF
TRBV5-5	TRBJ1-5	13	CASSWTGHQPQHF
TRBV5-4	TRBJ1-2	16	CASSPNSGTGSRGYTF
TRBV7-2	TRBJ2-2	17	CASSHNKYRGNTGELFF
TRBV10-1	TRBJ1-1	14	CAITTGLGFTEAFF
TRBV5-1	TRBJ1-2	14	CASSIGTGYYGYTF
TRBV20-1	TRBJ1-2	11	CSAVLSYGYTF
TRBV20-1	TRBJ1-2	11	CTSEPSYGYTF
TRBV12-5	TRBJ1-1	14	CASGLQGVNTEAFF
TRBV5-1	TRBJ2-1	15	CASSAWTDAYNEQFF
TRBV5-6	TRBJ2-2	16	CASSFWAGLNTGELFF
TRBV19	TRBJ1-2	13	CASNLGQGRGYTF
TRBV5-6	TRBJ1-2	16	CASSFLAERAFYGYTF
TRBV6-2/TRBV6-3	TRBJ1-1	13	CASSYSGTAEAFF
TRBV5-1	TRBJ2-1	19	CASSSNPGLGPKAVNEQFF
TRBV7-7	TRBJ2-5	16	CASSSGLAGGQETQYF
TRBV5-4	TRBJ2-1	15	CASSLRQGANNEQFF
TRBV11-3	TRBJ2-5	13	CASSRTSGETQYF
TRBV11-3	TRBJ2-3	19	CASSPGSSGGRASTDTQYF
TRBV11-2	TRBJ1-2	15	CASSSRDSYNYGYTF
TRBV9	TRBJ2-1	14	CASSPLTSGSEQFF
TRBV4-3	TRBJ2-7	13	CASSQVGGYEQYF
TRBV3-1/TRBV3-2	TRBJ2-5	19	CASSRLIPSSGGGQETQYF
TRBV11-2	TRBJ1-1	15	CASSLNSGSSPEAFF
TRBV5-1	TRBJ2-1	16	CASSSGGTSGYNEQFF
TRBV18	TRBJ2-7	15	CASSPPTSGPYEQYF
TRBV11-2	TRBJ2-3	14	CASSYDRGRGTQYF
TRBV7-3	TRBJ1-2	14	CASSPNPREGGYTF
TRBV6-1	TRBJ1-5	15	CASSEIQGKGQPQHF
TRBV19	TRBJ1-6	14	CASSIVTDNSPLHF
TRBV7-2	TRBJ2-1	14	CASSLGRGSNEQFF
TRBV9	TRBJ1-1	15	CASTFMTEPNTEAFF
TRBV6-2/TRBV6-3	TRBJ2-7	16	CASSRTGIGSSNEQYF
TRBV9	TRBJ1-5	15	CASSVFPDSNQPQHF
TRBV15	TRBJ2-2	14	CATSRDTGTGELFF
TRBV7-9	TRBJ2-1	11	CASSLCSSGFF
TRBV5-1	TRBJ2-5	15	CASSLEGGIVETQYF
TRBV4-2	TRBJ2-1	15	CASSQVASSYNEQFF
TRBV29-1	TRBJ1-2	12	CSGGGQGYGYTF
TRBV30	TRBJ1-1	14	CAWREGGRWTEAFF
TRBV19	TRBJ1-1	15	CASTTTGGMNTEAFF
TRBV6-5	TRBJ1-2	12	CASSRQGTGYTF
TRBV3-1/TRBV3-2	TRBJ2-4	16	CASSQGRQGAKNIQYF